This T cell receptor (beta chain) was identified in a study of cytomegalovirus exposure and HLA in healthy donors. Study findings and constraints: No immune exposure information besides CMV serostatus was available.

CDR1 and CDR2 from the germline V gene are LGHNA and YNFKEQ. The junction had 13 bases not matched to a gene; V was cut back by 4 bases and J by 0 bases. This CDR3 comprises 18 residues. PCR employed 60 Vbeta and 13 Jbeta primers. TCRdb's copy holds only in-frame clones and misses some; the assay was immunoSEQ multiplex PCR. This sample has about 170,000 clones, with approximately 80% found just once. Points on this clone: The antigen remains undetermined.

The gene calls are TRBV4-2 and TRBJ2-3; 7 bases are shared with TRBD2. This TCR was sampled from a male donor in good health and CMV-seronegative. The sequenced material came from PBMCs. The CDR3 sequence: CASSPKASLAESTDTQYF. The CDR3 bases are TGTGCCAGCAGCCCCAAGGCTAGTCTAGCGGAAAGCACAGATACGCAGTATTTT.